This T cell receptor beta chain was recovered during a study of T cells after yellow fever vaccination. Study context: The fractions with low cell numbers were processed using SMART-Seq v4 Ultra Low Input. Study results and caveats: Booster samples showed a return of most primary-vaccination clones (around 96% CD4, about 88% CD8).

This clonotype was recorded at least ten times. Its antigen is as yet unknown. The TCR cDNA carried a universal primer site and UMIs from 5'RACE template switching. TCRdb re-called the 5' RACE reads with MiXCR, one entry per CDR3 protein. The sample records about 29,000 distinct CDR3 sequences, over 4.5% being singletons. This specimen was CD8+ T cells sorted from PBMCs, taken 10 days after the yellow fever booster vaccination. The TCR originated in a man between 25 and 39 years old who received the YFV17D yellow fever vaccine.

The CDR3 DNA reads TGCAGCGTTCACCCACGGGGGGAGTTCACAGATACGCAGTATTTT. Translating it yields CSVHPRGEFTDTQYF. The V call is TRBV29-1, the J call TRBJ2-3, with 7 nucleotides matching TRBD2. This CDR3 spans 15 amino acids. V dropped 5 bases and J dropped 2; count of bases not matched to a gene: 10. The germline gives CDR1 SQVTM, CDR2 ANQGSEA.